Sequencing of this T cell receptor beta chain was carried out in a study of CD8 T cells in Susac syndrome. The multiple sclerosis control group was made up of treatment-naive patients with stable or active relapsing-remitting disease. The CDR3 has 14 residues. Germline assignment: CDR1 LGHDT and CDR2 YNNKEL (reference sequence). V dropped 3 bases and J dropped 0 bases, with 9 bases sitting between them. Reverse transcription of about 0.5 to 1 ug RNA was performed with random hexamers. Amplification of TCR beta CDR3 used immunoSEQ multiplex PCR across 54 Vbeta and 13 Jbeta. TCRdb recomputed calls from the immunoSEQ multiplex PCR reads with MiXCR, one row per CDR3 protein. The profile shows 160,000 or so distinct CDR3 sequences, 95% of them singletons.

The receptor was isolated from a human donor with multiple sclerosis. The chain has TRBV3-1 and TRBJ2-7, with D unresolved. Sequencing was done on a sample of CD8+ T cells from PBMCs. CDR3 loop: CASSQGMGSYEQYF. The CDR3 DNA is TGTGCCAGCAGCCAGGGGATGGGCTCCTACGAGCAGTACTTC.